These 18 T cell receptor beta chains originate from one sample sequenced in a study of control samples from healthy donors and cancer patients. The repertoire was sequenced with immunoSEQ multiplex PCR; TCRdb's copy has only in-frame clones and lacks some. The specimen's table records under 200,000 clones. The sequenced material came from blood. The receptors derive from a woman in her thirties in good health.

This chain connects TRBV10-2 to TRBJ2-5; D possibly uses TRBD1 or TRBD2 (5 bases each). CDR3 size: 16 residues. The V end lost 3 bases, the J end lost 4 bases, and 18 bases lay between the germline ends. CDR1 and CDR2 (germline): WSHSY, SAAADI. In nucleotides, the CDR3 is TGCGCCAGCAGTGAAGGTCGAGGGGATGAGGCAGAGACCCAGTACTTC. This translates into CASSEGRGDEAETQYF.

This rearrangement joins TRBV3-1 (or the pseudogene TRBV3-2) to TRBJ1-4, with D possibly matching TRBD1 (5 bases). This CDR3 is 18 amino acids long. The V and J ends lost 0 bases and 4 bases respectively, with 18 bases between them. In germline, CDR1 is LGHDT, CDR2 YNNKEL (reference sequence). The CDR3 protein is CASSQERAGRTHNEKLFF. The CDR3 DNA sequence: TGTGCCAGCAGCCAAGAACGGGCAGGGCGCACCCATAATGAAAAACTGTTTTTT.

V usage is TRBV11-3 and J usage is TRBJ2-2; D gene ambiguous. V was trimmed by 8 bases and J by 6 bases, leaving 16 bases between them. CDR3 size: 14 residues. Germline-derived CDR1 and CDR2 are SGHNT and YENEEA. CDR3 nucleotides: TGTGCCAGCGCGGCAGGCACAATCGCCGGGGAGCTGTTTTTT. Its protein is CASAAGTIAGELFF.

The J gene is TRBJ2-4, the V gene TRBV3-1 (or the pseudogene TRBV3-2); D remains ambiguous. V lost 4 bases to trimming and J lost 5 bases, with 12 bases between them. The CDR3 is made up of 14 amino acids. Germline assignment: CDR1 LGHDT and CDR2 YNNKEL (reference sequence). The CDR3 nucleotides are TGTGCCAGCAGCCCCCGGTTGAGTCAAAACATTCAGTACTTC. Its translation: CASSPRLSQNIQYF.

This chain connects TRBV5-1 to TRBJ1-1; D is unclear. The CDR3 is 14 amino acids. With 4 bases removed from V and 2 bases from J, the gap between germline ends came to 12 bases. CDR1 and CDR2 from the germline V gene are SGHRS and YFSETQ. CDR3 sequence reads: CASSISRTNTEAFF. In DNA, the CDR3 is TGCGCCAGCAGCATTTCGAGAACCAACACTGAAGCTTTCTTT.

The chain has TRBV28 and TRBJ1-3, with D unclear. Germline CDR1 and CDR2: MDHEN and SYDVKM. This CDR3 has 15 residues. The V end was cut by 4 bases, the J end by 0 bases, with 10 bases between. The CDR3 sequence: CASSSFRFSGNTIYF. The CDR3 bases are TGTGCCAGCAGTTCTTTTCGCTTCTCTGGAAACACCATATATTTT. The full variable domain, with the rest looked up from reference TRBV28 and TRBJ1-3, is DVKVTQSSRYLVKRTGEKVFLECVQDMDHENMFWYRQDPGLGLRLIYFSYDVKMKEKGDIPEGYSVSREKKERFSLILESASTNQTSMYLCASSSFRFSGNTIYFGEGSWLTVV.

The chain recombines TRBV4-1 with TRBJ2-7; D is unclear. V was shortened by 3 bases and J by 3 bases, with 3 bases between the two germline ends. Germline assignment: CDR1 MGHRA and CDR2 YSYEKL. The CDR3 contains 11 residues. The DNA of the CDR3 is TGCGCCAGCAGCCAGTTCTACGAGCAGTACTTC. Amino acid sequence: CASSQFYEQYF.

The chain is built from TRBV7-3 and TRBJ1-2; 7 bases line up with TRBD1. The CDR3 is 14 amino acids. J was trimmed by 4 bases and V by 4 bases; bases with no gene match: 6. Germline V CDR1 and CDR2: SGHTA, FQGTGA. CDR3 loop: CASSSGTALYGYTF. The CDR3 DNA reads TGTGCCAGCAGCTCGGGGACAGCTCTCTATGGCTACACCTTC. Based on the CDR3 plus reference TRBV7-3 and TRBJ1-2, the full variable domain is GAGVSQTPSNKVTEKGKYVELRCDPISGHTALYWYRQSLGQGPEFLIYFQGTGAADDSGLPNDRFFAVRPEGSVSTLKIQRTERGDSAVYLCASSSGTALYGYTFGSGTRLTVV.

The chain recombines TRBV28 with TRBJ1-3; tentatively, D is TRBD1 (6 bases). The germline CDR1 and CDR2 sequences are MDHEN and SYDVKM. The CDR3 extends over 16 amino acids. V lost 4 bases to trimming and J lost 0 bases, with 13 bases between them. The CDR3 DNA is TGTGCCAGCAGTTCCGGACAGCCGTCCTCTGGAAACACCATATATTTT. Its protein product is CASSSGQPSSGNTIYF.

The rearrangement uses TRBV6-1 and TRBJ1-4, with D possibly matching TRBD1 (6 bases). Looked up from germline, CDR1 is MNHNS and CDR2 is SASEGT. The ends were cut back, 2 bases at V and 0 bases at J, with 7 bases in the middle. CDR3 size: 15 residues. The CDR3 DNA is TGTGCCAGCAGTGAATACAGGGCAACTAATGAAAAACTGTTTTTT. Its protein is CASSEYRATNEKLFF.

The chain couples TRBV10-2 to TRBJ2-7; 7 bases are a match to TRBD2. Looked up from germline, CDR1 is WSHSY and CDR2 is SAAADI. The CDR3 totals 20 residues. V dropped 2 bases and J dropped 4; count of bases not matched to a gene: 23. The CDR3 loop reads CASSESPGRVATSPLYEQYF. The CDR3, as DNA: TGCGCCAGCAGTGAGAGTCCAGGAAGGGTTGCGACTAGCCCACTTTACGAGCAGTACTTC.

The chain couples TRBV6-6 to TRBJ1-6, with TRBD1 matching 10 bases. The junction had 8 bases not matched to a gene; V was cut back by 6 bases and J by 6 bases. Germline CDR1 reads MNHNY; CDR2 reads SVGAGI (reference sequence). The CDR3 has 16 amino acids. The CDR3, as DNA: TGTGCCAGCAGACAAGACAGGGGGCGAGGTAATTCACCCCTCCACTTT. Its translation: CASRQDRGRGNSPLHF.

The rearrangement joins TRBV7-2 to TRBJ2-7; weak D call: TRBD2 (6 bases). This CDR3 region has 14 residues. CDR1 and CDR2 (germline): SGHTA, FQGNSA. The ends were cut back, 5 bases at V and 6 bases at J, with 17 bases in the middle. For the CDR3, the DNA is TGTGCCAGCAGCCCCAATCTCCGGGGGAGCGAGCAGTACTTC. Translation: CASSPNLRGSEQYF.

V is TRBV23-1 and J is TRBJ1-6, with 8 bases aligning to TRBD1. Being an ORF, TRBV23-1 has a function that is uncertain. The CDR3 totals 22 residues. After removal of 0 bases from V and 5 bases from J, the junction contained 21 bases not matched to a gene. As DNA, the CDR3 is TGCGCCAGCAGTCAATCCCCCGGGACAGGTCCTTCCGATTCCCCACATAATTCACCCCTCCACTTT. Encoded protein: CASSQSPGTGPSDSPHNSPLHF.

The CDR3 coding sequence is TGTGCCAGCAGCTTAGCAGGTCGCTCCTATAATTCACCCCTCCACTTT. Translation gives CASSLAGRSYNSPLHF. The chain employs TRBV11-2 and TRBJ1-6; D is uncertain. Germline CDR1 reads SGHAT; CDR2 reads FQNNGV. This CDR3 has 16 residues. V was clipped by 1 base and J by 0 bases, with 7 bases between them.

The gene calls are TRBV5-1 and TRBJ2-2; the D gene could be TRBD1 or TRBD2 (7 bases each). V lost 1 base and J lost 6, with 16 bases in between. The CDR3 has 16 amino acids. The germline V gene encodes CDR1 SGHRS and CDR2 YFSETQ. The CDR3 coding sequence is TGCGCCAGCAGCTTGAGCCCCAGGGGGAGGGCCGGGGAGCTGTTTTTT. It encodes CASSLSPRGRAGELFF.

The chain recombines TRBV10-3 with TRBJ2-3; 11 bases line up with TRBD2. J was trimmed by 1 base and V by 6 bases; bases with no gene match: 6. The CDR3 spans 16 residues. Germline V gene data show CDR1 as ENHRY and CDR2 as SYGVKD. The CDR3 protein is CAISSSGGTRTDTQYF. The CDR3 nucleotides read TGTGCCATCAGCTCTAGCGGGGGGACCCGCACAGATACGCAGTATTTT.

This chain joins TRBV29-1 and TRBJ1-4; 7 bases agree with TRBD1. This CDR3 has 12 amino acids. Trimming at V came to 7 bases and at J to 4 bases, leaving 3 bases not matched to a gene. Germline loops: CDR1 SQVTM, CDR2 ANQGSEA. The chain's CDR3 is CSGGQLNEKLFF. The DNA of the CDR3 is TGCAGCGGGGGACAGCTTAATGAAAAACTGTTTTTT.